This is a list of T cell receptor beta chains from one sample in a study of cytomegalovirus exposure and HLA in healthy donors. The table came from immunoSEQ multiplex PCR; TCRdb's copy has only in-frame clones and leaves some out. The profile shows some 110,000 clones, roughly 13% of them singletons. Sequencing was performed on PBMCs. The receptors shown here come from a man in his forties or fifties in good health and CMV-seropositive. CDR3s include the opening cysteine and the closing phenylalanine or tryptophan. A D gene is named only where the DNA matches it firmly. Size tells how often a clone was seen (once, few, many) or the class of an expanded clone, and some rows leave it out.

clone_size j_call v_call d_call cdr3_aa cdr3_nt
. TRBJ2-7 TRBV28 . CASSRGHYEQYF TGTGCCAGCAGTCGAGGCCACTACGAGCAGTACTTC
. TRBJ1-3 TRBV14 . CASSQRYPAGNTIYF TGTGCCAGCAGCCAAAGATACCCGGCTGGAAACACCATATATTTT
. TRBJ2-2 TRBV6-6 TRBD1 CASSYSAGGGELFF TGTGCCAGCAGTTACTCGGCAGGGGGCGGGGAGCTGTTTTTT
. TRBJ2-2 TRBV5-4 . CATTSRDTGELFF TGTGCCACAACTAGCAGGGACACCGGGGAGCTGTTTTTT
. TRBJ2-2 TRBV5-1 TRBD1 CASSLGQVNTGELFF TGCGCCAGCAGCCTGGGACAGGTTAACACCGGGGAGCTGTTTTTT
. TRBJ1-1 TRBV28 . CASSLRSSNTEAFF TGTGCCAGCAGTTTAAGGAGCAGTAACACTGAAGCTTTCTTT
. TRBJ1-2 TRBV7-9 . CASSLQGNNGYTF TGTGCCAGCAGCTTGCAGGGTAATAATGGCTACACCTTC
. TRBJ2-7 TRBV30 TRBD1 CAWSPGQGPEQYF TGTGCCTGGAGTCCTGGACAGGGCCCCGAGCAGTACTTC
few TRBJ1-5 TRBV5-6 TRBD1 CASSRRGDRGKDQPQHF TGTGCCAGCAGCCGGAGGGGAGACAGGGGAAAAGATCAGCCCCAGCATTTT
few TRBJ1-2 TRBV28 . CASSLTTSGVKGYTF TGTGCCAGCAGTCTCACCACTTCAGGGGTTAAAGGCTACACCTTC
. TRBJ1-5 TRBV29-1 TRBD1 CSIRTGQGPQHF TGCAGCATCAGGACAGGCCAGGGCCCCCAGCATTTT
few TRBJ1-1 TRBV11-3 . CASSLRGNTEAFF TGTGCCAGCAGCTTAAGGGGGAACACTGAAGCTTTCTTT
. TRBJ1-5 TRBV27 . CASNDQYSNQPQHF TGTGCCAGCAACGATCAGTATAGCAATCAGCCCCAGCATTTT
. TRBJ1-2 TRBV7-9 TRBD1 CAWTGLEYGYTF TGTGCCTGGACAGGGCTTGAGTATGGCTACACCTTC
few TRBJ2-7 TRBV27 . CASRDSPYEQYF TGTGCCAGCAGGGACAGCCCCTACGAGCAGTACTTC
. TRBJ2-7 TRBV5-1 . CASSLMGDLSEQYF TGCGCCAGCAGCTTGATGGGAGACCTTTCCGAGCAGTACTTC
few TRBJ1-5 TRBV27 . CASSPGQLGNQPQHF TGTGCCAGCAGTCCCGGACAGCTTGGCAATCAGCCCCAGCATTTT
. TRBJ1-2 TRBV27 . CASSFSGGRGYTF TGTGCCAGCAGTTTTTCTGGGGGCCGTGGCTACACCTTC
. TRBJ2-2 TRBV9 TRBD2 CASSASRIAGVDTGELFF TGTGCCAGCAGCGCCAGTCGGATAGCGGGAGTAGACACCGGGGAGCTGTTTTTT
. TRBJ2-7 TRBV5-8 . CASSRVYEQYF TGTGCCAGCAGCCGCGTCTACGAGCAGTACTTC
few TRBJ2-7 TRBV4-1 . CASSQEREAYEQYF TGCGCCAGCAGCCAAGAGCGGGAAGCCTACGAGCAGTACTTC
. TRBJ1-1 TRBV19 . CASSVSTRTEAFF TGTGCCAGTAGTGTTTCGACAAGAACTGAAGCTTTCTTT
. TRBJ1-3 TRBV21-1 . CASRPRGAGNTIYF TGTGCCAGCAGGCCGCGGGGGGCTGGAAACACCATATATTTT